These T cell receptor beta chains were read from a single sample in a study of T cell responses to AZD1222 COVID-19 vaccine. TCRdb keeps only in-frame clones here, not all; method: immunoSEQ multiplex PCR. The data hold 90,000 to 95,000 clones, with roughly 90% observed a single time. Here the sequenced sample was peripheral blood, taken on day 0 of AZD1222 vaccination. These receptors all come from an adult in good health. Both conserved end residues are part of each CDR3. The D gene is left open where the match is weak. Only some rows state a clone size, as once, few, many or a class for expanded clones.

CDR3aa	CDR3nt	abundance	v_gene	j_gene	d_gene
CASSYWAGTRNTDTQYF	TGTGCCAGCAGTTACTGGGCCGGGACTAGAAACACAGATACGCAGTATTTT	-	TRBV6-2/TRBV6-3	TRBJ2-3	TRBD2
CASSPRGEGGLGYTF	TGTGCCAGCTCACCACGTGGGGAAGGGGGTCTTGGCTACACCTTC	few	TRBV18	TRBJ1-2	-
CASRTDGNSGNTIYF	TGTGCCAGCAGAACCGACGGAAACTCTGGAAACACCATATATTTT	-	TRBV6-5	TRBJ1-3	-
CASSQTDYEQYF	TGTGCCAGCAGCCAAACAGACTACGAGCAGTACTTC	-	TRBV5-5	TRBJ2-7	-
CASSADRDDEQFF	TGTGCCAGCAGTGCGGACAGGGACGATGAGCAGTTCTTC	-	TRBV6-2/TRBV6-3	TRBJ2-1	TRBD1
CASSQEAGAGKNIQYF	TGCGCCAGCAGCCAAGAGGCAGGGGCAGGCAAAAACATTCAGTACTTC	-	TRBV4-3	TRBJ2-4	-
CASKLQGVGNQPQHF	TGTGCCAGCAAACTCCAGGGGGTGGGCAATCAGCCCCAGCATTTT	-	TRBV28	TRBJ1-5	TRBD1
CASMRTGGNQPQHF	TGTGCCAGTATGCGGACAGGGGGCAATCAGCCCCAGCATTTT	-	TRBV19	TRBJ1-5	TRBD1
CASGNGQGDRNTEAFF	TGTGCCAGCGGTAACGGACAGGGGGATCGAAACACTGAAGCTTTCTTT	-	TRBV28	TRBJ1-1	TRBD1
CASSYSSRVYGYTF	TGTGCCAGCAGTTACTCTTCCAGGGTGTATGGCTACACCTTC	-	TRBV6-5	TRBJ1-2	-
CASSLHTDTQYF	TGCGCCAGCAGCTTACACACAGATACGCAGTATTTT	-	TRBV5-1	TRBJ2-3	-
CASGLGSGRETQYF	TGTGCTAGTGGTTTGGGTTCAGGGCGAGAGACCCAGTACTTC	once	TRBV12-5	TRBJ2-5	-
CASSARLAGPGDEQYF	TGTGCCAGCAGCGCCCGACTAGCGGGGCCTGGGGACGAGCAGTACTTC	-	TRBV9	TRBJ2-7	TRBD2
CASSLGFREKLFF	TGTGCCAGCAGCTTAGGTTTCCGGGAAAAACTGTTTTTT	once	TRBV7-9	TRBJ1-4	-
CASSPWTEETQYF	TGTGCCAGCAGCCCCTGGACGGAAGAGACCCAGTACTTC	-	TRBV7-2	TRBJ2-5	-
CSVTGLAGAMYNEQFF	TGCAGCGTCACGGGACTAGCGGGGGCAATGTACAATGAGCAGTTCTTC	-	TRBV29-1	TRBJ2-1	TRBD2
CASSQLGGTQYF	TGTGCCAGCAGCCAACTAGGGGGTACGCAGTATTTT	-	TRBV11-3	TRBJ2-3	-
CASSLGERGYGYTF	TGTGCCAGCAGCTTAGGGGAGAGAGGCTATGGCTACACCTTC	-	TRBV7-2	TRBJ1-2	-
CASSLGLAGVSRLYF	TGTGCCAGCAGCTTGGGGCTAGCGGGAGTCTCTAGGCTGTATTTT	-	TRBV5-6	TRBJ2-3	TRBD2
CASSWGQDGEQYF	TGTGCCAGCAGCTGGGGGCAGGACGGGGAGCAGTACTTC	-	TRBV5-8	TRBJ2-7	-
CASSINNEQFF	TGTGCCAGCAGTATCAACAATGAGCAGTTCTTC	few	TRBV6-6	TRBJ2-1	-
CASSSGLAVLREQYF	TGTGCCAGCAGCTCCGGACTAGCGGTGTTGAGGGAGCAGTACTTC	-	TRBV7-9	TRBJ2-7	TRBD2
CASSYMGREQETQYF	TGTGCCAGCAGTTACATGGGACGGGAACAAGAGACCCAGTACTTC	-	TRBV6-5	TRBJ2-5	-
CASTPPLGTGIWWNTGELFF	TGTGCCAGTACCCCTCCCCTTGGGACAGGGATATGGTGGAACACCGGGGAGCTGTTTTTT	-	TRBV19	TRBJ2-2	TRBD1
CASSYISENTEAFF	TGTGCCAGCAGTTACATCTCGGAGAACACTGAAGCTTTCTTT	few	TRBV6-5	TRBJ1-1	-
CASSQGQGAELFF	TGTGCCAGCAGCCAAGGACAGGGCGCCGAGCTGTTTTTT	-	TRBV3-1/TRBV3-2	TRBJ2-2	TRBD1
CASSLTGLYEQYF	TGTGCCAGCAGCCTTACCGGGCTATACGAGCAGTACTTC	-	TRBV5-6	TRBJ2-7	-
CASKALGVSSYEQYF	TGTGCCAGCAAGGCCCTGGGGGTAAGCTCCTACGAGCAGTACTTC	-	TRBV28	TRBJ2-7	-
CASSLVPNSNQPQHF	TGTGCCAGCAGCTTAGTGCCCAATAGCAATCAGCCCCAGCATTTT	-	TRBV7-2	TRBJ1-5	-
CASSERGLSEQFF	TGTGCCAGCAGTGAAAGGGGCCTCTCTGAGCAGTTCTTC	-	TRBV2	TRBJ2-1	-
CASSRGTTTDTQYF	TGTGCCAGCTCACGGGGCACCACCACAGATACGCAGTATTTT	-	TRBV6-6	TRBJ2-3	-
CASGNRVGETQYF	TGTGCCAGCGGTAACAGGGTAGGGGAGACCCAGTACTTC	-	TRBV7-2	TRBJ2-5	-
CASSQDRGKSYEQYF	TGCGCCAGCAGCCAGGACAGGGGAAAATCCTACGAGCAGTACTTC	-	TRBV4-1	TRBJ2-7	TRBD1
CASSKAKQDHYGYTF	TGTGCCAGCAGCAAAGCTAAACAGGATCACTATGGCTACACCTTC	-	TRBV21-1	TRBJ1-2	-
CASSRLPRQGRIKNIQYF	TGTGCCAGCAGTCGGCTACCTCGACAGGGGAGAATCAAAAACATTCAGTACTTC	-	TRBV6-6	TRBJ2-4	TRBD1
CASSLGLAGVTGELFF	TGTGCCAGCAGCTTGGGGCTAGCGGGAGTAACCGGGGAGCTGTTTTTT	-	TRBV7-3	TRBJ2-2	TRBD2
CASSPGHLPTEAFF	TGTGCCAGCTCACCAGGACACCTCCCCACTGAAGCTTTCTTT	once	TRBV18	TRBJ1-1	-
CASSPQGSNQPQHF	TGTGCCAGTAGCCCACAGGGATCCAATCAGCCCCAGCATTTT	-	TRBV19	TRBJ1-5	-
CASSPQTSGSYNEQFF	TGTGCCAGCAGTCCTCAGACTAGCGGCTCCTACAATGAGCAGTTCTTC	-	TRBV27	TRBJ2-1	TRBD2
CASSPRRGQADTQYF	TGTGCCAGCAGCCCACGGAGGGGGCAGGCAGATACGCAGTATTTT	-	TRBV7-3	TRBJ2-3	-
CASELPSNQPQHF	TGTGCCAGCGAACTACCTAGCAATCAGCCCCAGCATTTT	-	TRBV6-5	TRBJ1-5	-
CASSSGGPLTEAFF	TGCGCCAGCAGCTCGGGAGGCCCACTAACTGAAGCTTTCTTT	few	TRBV5-1	TRBJ1-1	-
CASSLGEPRNTEAFF	TGTGCCAGCAGCTTGGGCGAACCCAGGAACACTGAAGCTTTCTTT	-	TRBV5-4	TRBJ1-1	-
CASSLANLQNTEAFF	TGTGCCAGCAGCTTGGCCAATTTGCAGAACACTGAAGCTTTCTTT	-	TRBV5-5	TRBJ1-1	-
CASRLGTLDGYTF	TGTGCCAGCCGCCTGGGGACTTTAGACGGCTACACCTTC	-	TRBV28	TRBJ1-2	-
CASSGTLSTDTQYF	TGTGCCAGCAGTGGGACCCTTAGCACAGATACGCAGTATTTT	-	TRBV6-2/TRBV6-3	TRBJ2-3	-
CAIRTPNYGYTF	TGTGCCATCAGGACCCCTAACTATGGCTACACCTTC	-	TRBV10-3	TRBJ1-2	-
CASSPRLAGGKNEQFF	TGTGCCAGCTCACCACGACTAGCGGGAGGGAAGAATGAGCAGTTCTTC	-	TRBV18	TRBJ2-1	TRBD2